One sample yielded the 11 T cell receptor beta chains listed below, sequenced in a study of shared clonotypes between healthy human individuals. Method: immunoSEQ multiplex PCR; TCRdb's copy keeps in-frame clones and lacks some. The table includes some 2,100,000 clones, under 97% detected once. The sequencing input was naive CD4+ T cells sorted from blood. Subset denoted: CD45RA+ positively selected. These TCRs come from a man younger than 30 in good health.

The V and J genes are TRBV10-3 and TRBJ2-7, with 15 positions matching TRBD2. CDR3 length: 16 residues. After removal of 5 bases from V and 5 bases from J, the junction contained 7 bases not matched to a gene. The V gene's germline CDR1 is ENHRY and CDR2 SYGVKD. The CDR3 spells CAISSGLAGGPDEQYF. CDR3 nucleotides: TGTGCCATCAGTTCCGGACTAGCGGGAGGGCCCGACGAGCAGTACTTC.

Comments on this clone: In the same sample, other DNA sequences code for this CDR3. The chain employs TRBV5-1 and TRBJ2-2, with D possibly matching TRBD2 (5 bases). The CDR3 extends over 14 amino acids. Germline V gene lookup returns CDR1 SGHRS and CDR2 YFSETQ. Trimming removed 0 bases at V and 4 bases at J, with 7 bases between. The CDR3 sequence is CASSLARGTGELFF. The DNA of the CDR3 is TGCGCCAGCAGCTTGGCCCGGGGCACCGGGGAGCTGTTTTTT. The full variable domain, its missing parts supplied by reference TRBV5-1 and TRBJ2-2, is KAGVTQTPRYLIKTRGQQVTLSCSPISGHRSVSWYQQTPGQGLQFLFEYFSETQRNKGNFPGRFSGRQFSNSRSEMNVSTLELGDSALYLCASSLARGTGELFFGEGSRLTVL.

The chain is built from TRBV30 and TRBJ2-3, with D unclear. Trimming took off 1 base at V and 2 bases at J, with 10 bases between the two ends. Germline CDR1 reads GTSNPN; CDR2 reads SVGIG (reference sequence). This CDR3 has 14 amino acids. The CDR3 loop is CAWSGQRITDTQYF. The CDR3 DNA sequence: TGTGCCTGGAGTGGACAAAGAATCACAGATACGCAGTATTTT.

The chain links TRBV18 to TRBJ2-3; 12 bases are a match to TRBD2. The CDR3 loop spans 14 amino acids. Germline CDR1 and CDR2: KGHSH and LQKENI. Unmatched junction bases numbered 2, after V lost 8 bases and J lost 2 bases. The CDR3: CASRTSGVTDTQYF. The CDR3 DNA reads TGTGCCAGCAGGACTAGCGGGGTCACAGATACGCAGTATTTT.

This chain joins TRBV4-1 and TRBJ2-7, with D perhaps being TRBD1 or TRBD2 (5 bases each). There are 15 residues in the CDR3. The germline gives CDR1 MGHRA, CDR2 YSYEKL. Between the trimmed V and J ends, which lost 0 bases and 2 bases, there was a span of 11 bases. The CDR3 loop is CASSQDLGAAYEQYF. DNA for the CDR3: TGCGCCAGCAGCCAAGATCTCGGGGCCGCCTACGAGCAGTACTTC.

This clone was picked up one time. The CDR3 nucleotides are TGTGCCATCAGCGGGGTTAACGAGCAGTACTTC. Protein sequence: CAISGVNEQYF. The V gene is TRBV10-3, the J gene TRBJ2-7; possible D gene TRBD2, 5 bases. Germline V CDR1 and CDR2: ENHRY, SYGVKD. V was cut by 6 bases and J by 5 bases, with 8 bases left in between. CDR3 size: 11 residues.

This clone was recorded only once. The rearrangement uses TRBV15 and TRBJ1-5; TRBD1 might be the D (5 bases). The ends were cut back, 0 bases at V and 9 bases at J, with 6 bases in the middle. Germline values: CDR1 LNHNV, CDR2 YYDKDF (reference sequence). The CDR3 length is 12 residues. This chain's CDR3 is CATSRDTGPQHF. In nucleotides, the CDR3 is TGTGCCACCAGCAGAGATACAGGGCCCCAGCATTTT.

The CDR3 DNA is TGCGCCAGCAGCCCAGGGGTGGGGGGGCAGGATGGCTACACCTTC. Residues: CASSPGVGGQDGYTF. This chain uses TRBV4-3 with TRBJ1-2; tentatively, D is TRBD1 (6 bases). Germline CDR1 LGHNA, CDR2 YSLEER. V dropped 4 bases and J dropped 6 bases, with 18 bases sitting between them. The CDR3 spans 15 residues.

The genes are TRBV27 and TRBJ2-5; D uncertain. Germline CDR1 reads MNHEY; CDR2 reads SMNVEV (reference sequence). The CDR3 is made up of 14 amino acids. V was pared by 4 bases and J by 1 base, with 10 bases between. CDR3 sequence (DNA): TGTGCCAGCAGTTCATATCTTTCCCAAGAGACCCAGTACTTC. This encodes CASSSYLSQETQYF.

Only one count was recorded for this clone. DNA of the CDR3: TGTGCCAGCAGCTCCCCACCGGGACAGGGGAACACCGGGGAGCTGTTTTTT. This encodes CASSSPPGQGNTGELFF. The gene calls are TRBV11-2 and TRBJ2-2, with 9 bases that match TRBD1. J was trimmed by 1 base and V by 4 bases; bases with no gene match: 7. Germline-derived CDR1 and CDR2 are SGHAT and FQNNGV. The CDR3 totals 17 residues.

The genes are TRBV10-3 and TRBJ2-3, with TRBD2 matching 7 bases. CDR1 and CDR2 (germline): ENHRY, SYGVKD. This CDR3 contains 14 residues. Germline trimming cut 6 bases from V and 0 bases from J; bases unmatched to any gene: 3. CDR3 nucleotides: TGTGCCATCAGAGAGCGGGGCAGCACAGATACGCAGTATTTT. This translates into CAIRERGSTDTQYF.